The source of this T cell receptor (beta chain) is a study of blood T cells in healthy people across ages. Study-wide results and caveats: CMV status of donors was not determined, possibly confounding expanded clonotype changes. Whereas aged donors had fewer naive CD4+ cells, long-lived donors had more of them and higher diversity. The recorded TCR beta diversity per million T cells decreased in a roughly linear manner with age.

Primed by a sample-barcoded 5' primer and a J-beta primer mix, a second PCR proceeded for 7 to 11 cycles. The yield of each sample was at least 2.5 million CDR3-containing paired-end reads. Each CDR3 protein gets one entry after TCRdb re-called the 5' RACE reads with MiXCR. The repertoire holds under 2 million distinct CDR3 sequences, with about 31% as singletons. Germline loops: CDR1 DFQATT, CDR2 SNEGSKA (reference sequence). The CDR3 covers 17 residues. V shed 8 bases, J shed 2 bases, and the junction held 13 bases outside the gene matches. With regard to this clonotype: Its antigen is currently unknown.

The material sequenced was blood. The sequence came from a woman aged 25 to 39 in good health. V gene TRBV20-1 combines with J gene TRBJ1-5; 12 nucleotides match TRBD1. CDR3 nucleotide sequence: TGCAGTCCCCACGCTCGGGACAGGGGGCATTGCAATCAGCCCCAGCATTTT. This codes for CSPHARDRGHCNQPQHF.